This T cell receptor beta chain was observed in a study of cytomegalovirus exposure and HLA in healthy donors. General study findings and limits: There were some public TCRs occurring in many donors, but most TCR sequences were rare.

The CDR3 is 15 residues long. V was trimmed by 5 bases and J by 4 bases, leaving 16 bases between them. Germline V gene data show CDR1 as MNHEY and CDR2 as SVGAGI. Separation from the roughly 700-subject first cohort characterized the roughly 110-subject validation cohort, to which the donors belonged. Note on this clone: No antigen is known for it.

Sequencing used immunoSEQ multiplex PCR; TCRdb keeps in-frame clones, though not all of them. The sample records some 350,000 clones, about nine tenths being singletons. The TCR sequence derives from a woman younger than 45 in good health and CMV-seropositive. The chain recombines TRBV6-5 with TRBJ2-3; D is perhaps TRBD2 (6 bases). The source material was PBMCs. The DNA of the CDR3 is TGTGCCAGCAGTCCGGGCGGGACCCAGGCAGATACGCAGTATTTT. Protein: CASSPGGTQADTQYF.